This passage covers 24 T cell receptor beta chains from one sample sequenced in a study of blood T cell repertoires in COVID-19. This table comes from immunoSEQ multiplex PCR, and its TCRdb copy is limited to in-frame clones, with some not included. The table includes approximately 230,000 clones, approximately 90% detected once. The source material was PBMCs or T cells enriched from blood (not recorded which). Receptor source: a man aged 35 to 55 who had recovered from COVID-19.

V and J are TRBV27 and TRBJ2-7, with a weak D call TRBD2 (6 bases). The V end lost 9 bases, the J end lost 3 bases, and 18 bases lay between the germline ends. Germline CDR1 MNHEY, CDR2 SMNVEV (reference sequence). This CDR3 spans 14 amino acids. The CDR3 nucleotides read TGTGCCAGTAAAGCCGGGACTGACATCTACGAGCAGTACTTC. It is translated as CASKAGTDIYEQYF.

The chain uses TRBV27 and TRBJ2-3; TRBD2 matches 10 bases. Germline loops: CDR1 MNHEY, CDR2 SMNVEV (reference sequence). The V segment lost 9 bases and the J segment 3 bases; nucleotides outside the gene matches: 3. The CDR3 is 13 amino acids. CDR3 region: CARASGSTDTQYF. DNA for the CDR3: TGTGCCAGGGCTAGCGGGAGTACAGATACGCAGTATTTT.

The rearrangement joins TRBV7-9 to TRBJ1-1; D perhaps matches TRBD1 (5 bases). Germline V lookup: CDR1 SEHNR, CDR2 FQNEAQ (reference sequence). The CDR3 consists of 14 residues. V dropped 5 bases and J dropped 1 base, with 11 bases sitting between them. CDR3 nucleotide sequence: TGTGCCAGCAGCCTTGACGGACAGAACACTGAAGCTTTCTTT. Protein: CASSLDGQNTEAFF.

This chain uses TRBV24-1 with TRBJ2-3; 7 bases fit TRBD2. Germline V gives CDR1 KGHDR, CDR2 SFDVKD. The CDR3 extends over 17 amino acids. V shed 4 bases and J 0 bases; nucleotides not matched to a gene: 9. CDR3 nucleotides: TGTGCCACCAGTGACCCCCCGACTAGCCCCAGCACAGATACGCAGTATTTT. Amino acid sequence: CATSDPPTSPSTDTQYF.

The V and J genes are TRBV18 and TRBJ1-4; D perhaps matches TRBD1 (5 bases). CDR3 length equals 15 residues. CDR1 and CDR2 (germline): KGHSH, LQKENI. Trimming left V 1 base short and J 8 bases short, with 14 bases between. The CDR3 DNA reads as TGTGCCAGCTCACCACGAGATGGGACTGCAGAAAAACTGTTTTTT. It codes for CASSPRDGTAEKLFF.

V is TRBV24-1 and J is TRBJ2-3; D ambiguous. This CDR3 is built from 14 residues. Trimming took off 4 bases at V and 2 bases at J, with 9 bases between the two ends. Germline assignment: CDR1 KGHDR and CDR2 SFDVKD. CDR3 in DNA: TGTGCCACCAGTGAGGCCACTACCACAGATACGCAGTATTTT. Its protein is CATSEATTTDTQYF.

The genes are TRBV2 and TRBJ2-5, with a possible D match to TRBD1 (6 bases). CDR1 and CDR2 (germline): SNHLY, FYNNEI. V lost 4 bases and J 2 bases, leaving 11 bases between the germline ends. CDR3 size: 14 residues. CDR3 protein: CASSVRGGQETQYF. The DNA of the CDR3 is TGTGCCAGCAGTGTCCGAGGGGGACAAGAGACCCAGTACTTC.

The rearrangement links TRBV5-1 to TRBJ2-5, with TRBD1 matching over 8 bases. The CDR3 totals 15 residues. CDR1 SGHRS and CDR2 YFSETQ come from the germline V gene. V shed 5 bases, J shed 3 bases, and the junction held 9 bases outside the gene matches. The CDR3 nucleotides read TGCGCCAGCAGGTCCGGGACAGGTCGAGAAGAGACCCAGTACTTC. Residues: CASRSGTGREETQYF.

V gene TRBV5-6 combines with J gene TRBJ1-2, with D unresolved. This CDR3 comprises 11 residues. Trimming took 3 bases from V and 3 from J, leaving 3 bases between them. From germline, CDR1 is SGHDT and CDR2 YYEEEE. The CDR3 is CASSSYYGYTF. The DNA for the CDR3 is TGTGCCAGCAGCTCCTACTATGGCTACACCTTC.

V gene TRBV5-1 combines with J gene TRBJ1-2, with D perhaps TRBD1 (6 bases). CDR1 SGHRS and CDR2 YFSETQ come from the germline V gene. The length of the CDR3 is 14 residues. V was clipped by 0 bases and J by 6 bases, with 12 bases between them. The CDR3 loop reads CASSLEKDRHGYTF. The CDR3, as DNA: TGCGCCAGCAGCTTGGAGAAGGACAGACATGGCTACACCTTC. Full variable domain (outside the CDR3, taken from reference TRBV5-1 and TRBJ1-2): KAGVTQTPRYLIKTRGQQVTLSCSPISGHRSVSWYQQTPGQGLQFLFEYFSETQRNKGNFPGRFSGRQFSNSRSEMNVSTLELGDSALYLCASSLEKDRHGYTFGSGTRLTVV.

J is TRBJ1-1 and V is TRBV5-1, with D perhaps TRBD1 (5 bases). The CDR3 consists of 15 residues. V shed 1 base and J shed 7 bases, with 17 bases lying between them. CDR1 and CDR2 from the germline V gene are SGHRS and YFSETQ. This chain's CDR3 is CASSLFGDSQIEAFF. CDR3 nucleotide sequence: TGCGCCAGCAGCTTGTTCGGGGACTCTCAAATTGAAGCTTTCTTT.

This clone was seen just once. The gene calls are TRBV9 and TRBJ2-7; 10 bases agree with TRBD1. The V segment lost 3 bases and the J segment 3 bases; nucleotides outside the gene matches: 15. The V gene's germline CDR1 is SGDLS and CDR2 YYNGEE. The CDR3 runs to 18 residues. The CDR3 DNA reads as TGTGCCAGCAGCGCCAGCGGGGTGGGACAGGGGTATGGCTACGAGCAGTACTTC. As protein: CASSASGVGQGYGYEQYF. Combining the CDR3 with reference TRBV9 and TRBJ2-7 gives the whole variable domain DSGVTQTPKHLITATGQRVTLRCSPRSGDLSVYWYQQSLDQGLQFLIQYYNGEERAKGNILERFSAQQFPDLHSELNLSSLELGDSALYFCASSASGVGQGYGYEQYFGPGTRLTVT.

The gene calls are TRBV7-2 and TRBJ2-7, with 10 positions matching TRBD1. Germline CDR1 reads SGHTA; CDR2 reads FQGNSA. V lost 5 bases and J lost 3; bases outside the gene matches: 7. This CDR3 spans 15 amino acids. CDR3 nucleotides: TGTGCCAGCAGCCCGGGACAGGGGATGATCTACGAGCAGTACTTC. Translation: CASSPGQGMIYEQYF.

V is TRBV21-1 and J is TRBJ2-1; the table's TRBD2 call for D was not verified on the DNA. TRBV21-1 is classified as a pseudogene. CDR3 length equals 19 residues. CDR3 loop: CASSKGLAGETSSYNEQFF. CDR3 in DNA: TGTGCCAGCAGCAAAGGACTAGCGGGGGAGACTAGCTCCTACAATGAGCAGTTCTTC.

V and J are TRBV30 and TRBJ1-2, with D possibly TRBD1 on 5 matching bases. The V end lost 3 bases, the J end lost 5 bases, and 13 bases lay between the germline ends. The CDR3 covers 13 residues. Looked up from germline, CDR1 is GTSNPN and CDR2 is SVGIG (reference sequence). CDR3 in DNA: TGTGCCTGGAGATACGGGGGAGGTTATGGCTACACCTTC. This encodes CAWRYGGGYGYTF.

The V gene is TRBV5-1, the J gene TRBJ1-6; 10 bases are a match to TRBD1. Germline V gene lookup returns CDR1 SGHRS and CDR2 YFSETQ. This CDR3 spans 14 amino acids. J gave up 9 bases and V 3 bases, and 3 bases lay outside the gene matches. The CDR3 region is CASSWTGGTSPLHF. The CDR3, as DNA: TGCGCCAGCAGCTGGACAGGGGGGACTTCACCCCTCCACTTT.

CDR3 sequence reads: CASSLLGTKGYTF. In DNA form, the CDR3 reads TGTGCCAGCAGTTTATTAGGGACAAAAGGCTACACCTTC. This chain links TRBV27 with TRBJ1-2; weak D call: TRBD1 (6 bases). CDR3 length: 13 residues. CDR1 and CDR2 from the germline V gene are MNHEY and SMNVEV (reference sequence). Trimming took off 1 base at V and 8 bases at J, with 11 bases between the two ends.

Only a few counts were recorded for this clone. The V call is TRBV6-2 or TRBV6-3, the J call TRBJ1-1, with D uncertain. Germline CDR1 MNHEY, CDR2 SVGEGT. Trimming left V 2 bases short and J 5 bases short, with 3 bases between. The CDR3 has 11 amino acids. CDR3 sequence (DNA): TGTGCCAGCAGTTACATAACTGAAGCTTTCTTT. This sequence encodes CASSYITEAFF.

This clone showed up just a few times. The CDR3 DNA reads TGTGCCAGCAGTTTATCGGGACAGGGGGCGAGGGTCGGCACTGAAGCTTTCTTT. Amino acids: CASSLSGQGARVGTEAFF. The chain uses TRBV27 and TRBJ1-1; 12 positions agree with TRBD1. The V gene end was trimmed by 0 bases and the J gene end by 4 bases; junction bases not matched to a gene: 9. The CDR3 runs 18 residues. In germline, CDR1 is MNHEY, CDR2 SMNVEV (reference sequence).

The CDR3 bases are TGTGCCACCAGCAGTGACCGAGGGACAGGTCCTTCCCGCTACAATGAGCAGTTCTTC. It translates to CATSSDRGTGPSRYNEQFF. The chain carries TRBV15 and TRBJ2-1, with TRBD1 matching 8 bases. Looked up from germline, CDR1 is LNHNV and CDR2 is YYDKDF (reference sequence). V gave up 3 bases and J gave up 3 bases; unmatched junction bases: 16. CDR3 length: 19 residues.

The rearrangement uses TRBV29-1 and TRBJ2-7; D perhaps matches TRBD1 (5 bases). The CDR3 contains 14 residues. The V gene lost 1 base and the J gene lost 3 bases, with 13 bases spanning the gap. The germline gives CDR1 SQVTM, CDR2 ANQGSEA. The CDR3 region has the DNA TGCAGCGTTGAAGTACGTAACAGGATCTACGAGCAGTACTTC. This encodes CSVEVRNRIYEQYF.

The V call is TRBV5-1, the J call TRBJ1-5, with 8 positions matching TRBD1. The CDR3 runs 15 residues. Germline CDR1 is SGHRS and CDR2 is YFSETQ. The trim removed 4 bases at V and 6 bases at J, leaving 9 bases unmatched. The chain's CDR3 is CASSPDGRGLQPQHF. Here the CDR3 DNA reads TGCGCCAGCAGCCCGGATGGCAGGGGGCTTCAGCCCCAGCATTTT.

The CDR3: CASSQQGTDNSPLHF. The CDR3 nucleotides read TGTGCCAGCAGTCAACAGGGGACCGATAATTCACCCCTCCACTTT. The chain links TRBV5-5 to TRBJ1-6, with 7 positions matching TRBD1. The CDR3 is 15 residues long. Per the germline V gene, CDR1 is SGHKS and CDR2 is YYEKEE (reference sequence). J lost 5 bases, V lost 5 bases, and 7 bases had no gene match.

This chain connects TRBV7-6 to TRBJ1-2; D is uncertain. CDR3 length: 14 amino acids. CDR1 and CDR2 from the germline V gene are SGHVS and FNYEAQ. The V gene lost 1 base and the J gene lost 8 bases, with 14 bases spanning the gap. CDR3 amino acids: CASSLEVGPGGYTF. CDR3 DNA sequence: TGTGCCAGCAGCTTAGAAGTAGGGCCGGGAGGCTACACCTTC.